This TCR beta chain is from a study of blood T cells in healthy people across ages. Regarding the study as a whole: Diversity of TCR beta correlated strongly with naive T cell percentage. The study could not conclusively compare naive and antigen-experienced cells, given its unsorted PBMCs.

Primers used in a second PCR of about 6 to 12 cycles were a sample-barcoded 5' primer and a J-beta primer mix. The template-switch adaptor, which had 12 random nucleotides, put a tag on each cDNA molecule. MiXCR, run by TCRdb on the 5' RACE reads, gives a single entry per CDR3 protein. In the table there are fewer than 800,000 distinct CDR3 sequences, more than 40% of which are singletons. Comment on this clonotype: No antigen is known for it.

The CDR3 totals 16 residues. V lost 1 base and J lost 10, with 17 bases in between. From germline, CDR1 is LGHNA and CDR2 YNFKEQ. This chain joins TRBV4-2 and TRBJ1-6, with a weak D call TRBD1 (5 bases). The sequenced sample was blood. This sequence was found in a woman aged 60-75 years in good health. Here the CDR3 reads CASSQGGDGQGSPLHF. The DNA of the CDR3 is TGTGCCAGCAGCCAAGGAGGGGACGGACAAGGGTCACCCCTCCACTTT.